One sample yielded the 7 T cell receptor beta chains listed below, sequenced in a study of blood T cell repertoires in COVID-19. Profiling relied on immunoSEQ multiplex PCR, and the TCRdb table lists in-frame clones only, not all of them. The sample holds 100,000 or so clones; roughly nine tenths are singletons and the top ten take around 1%. The sequenced sample was peripheral blood. The receptors stem from a man aged 55 to 70 with acute or convalescent COVID-19.

The chain's CDR3 is CASRPDRVWADEQFF. CDR3 bases: TGTGCCAGCAGACCCGACAGGGTGTGGGCGGATGAGCAGTTCTTC. The rearrangement links TRBV2 to TRBJ2-1; TRBD1 matches 7 bases. J lost 8 bases, V lost 6 bases, and 13 bases had no gene match. CDR3 length: 15 residues. Germline V gives CDR1 SNHLY, CDR2 FYNNEI.

The chain links TRBV5-4 to TRBJ1-6; D gene ambiguous. This CDR3 spans 15 amino acids. Germline-derived CDR1 and CDR2 are SGHNT and YYREEE (reference sequence). Trimming took off 0 bases at V and 3 bases at J, with 7 bases between the two ends. CDR3 amino acids: CASSLDSGYNSPLHF. The CDR3 region has the DNA TGTGCCAGCAGCTTGGACAGTGGCTATAATTCACCCCTCCACTTT.

The CDR3 bases are TGCGCCAGCAGCCATGGAGGGCCCAAGGCAGGCTACACCTTC. Protein product: CASSHGGPKAGYTF. The chain employs TRBV4-1 and TRBJ1-2; D is undetermined. Germline V gene sequence: CDR1 MGHRA, CDR2 YSYEKL. The CDR3 contains 14 residues. Trimming took 3 bases from V and 8 from J, leaving 16 bases between them.

The table lists this clone with a count of one. The chain has TRBV2 and TRBJ1-5; 9 nucleotides align to TRBD1. Germline values: CDR1 SNHLY, CDR2 FYNNEI. This CDR3 contains 17 residues. J was trimmed by 3 bases and V by 4 bases; bases with no gene match: 10. The CDR3 sequence is CASSADRQGVSNQPQHF. The CDR3, as DNA: TGTGCCAGCAGTGCAGATAGACAGGGGGTTTCCAATCAGCCCCAGCATTTT.

V gene TRBV7-8 combines with J gene TRBJ2-2; 9 positions agree with TRBD2. The CDR3 is 15 residues long. Germline CDR1 is SGHVS and CDR2 is FQNEAQ. V lost 6 bases to trimming and J lost 1 base; unmatched junction nucleotides: 3. The CDR3 reads CASRLTSGNTGELFF. CDR3 DNA: TGTGCCAGCAGGTTGACTAGCGGGAACACCGGGGAGCTGTTTTTT.

V is TRBV29-1 and J is TRBJ1-2; TRBD1 matches 11 bases. Trimming cost V 8 bases and J 5 bases; bases outside gene matches: 13. The V gene's germline CDR1 is SQVTM and CDR2 ANQGSEA. This CDR3 has 15 residues. The CDR3 DNA reads as TGCAGCTCATCTACCGGGACAGGGGGGACATATGGCTACACCTTC. It translates to CSSSTGTGGTYGYTF. The full variable domain, completed using reference TRBV29-1 and TRBJ1-2, is SAVISQKPSRDICQRGTSLTIQCQVDSQVTMMFWYRQQPGQSLTLIATANQGSEATYESGFVIDKFPISRPNLTFSTLTVSNMSPEDSSIYLCSSSTGTGGTYGYTFGSGTRLTVV.

The chain has TRBV3-1 (or the pseudogene TRBV3-2) and TRBJ2-7, with D uncertain. The germline CDR1 and CDR2 sequences are LGHDT and YNNKEL (reference sequence). V dropped 3 bases and J dropped 0 bases, with 9 bases sitting between them. The CDR3 length is 14 residues. CDR3 DNA: TGTGCCAGCAGCCAGGGCAGGCGCTCCTACGAGCAGTACTTC. It yields the protein CASSQGRRSYEQYF.